The clone carrying this TCR beta chain was detected only a few times. This entry comes from a study of blood T cell repertoires in COVID-19. Study overall: T cells, B-cell-depleted T cells, or PBMCs supplied cDNA or gDNA.

All enrollees were roughly 18 to 89 years old and from approximately 24 US areas. V lost 1 base and J lost 7; bases outside the gene matches: 6. CDR1 SGHTA and CDR2 FQGNSA come from the germline V gene. The CDR3 contains 15 residues. The method was immunoSEQ multiplex PCR; TCRdb's version includes in-frame clones alone and lacks a portion of them. The table has approximately 250,000 clones, about 86% seen once. This sequence joins TRBV7-2 and TRBJ1-4; 7 nucleotides align to TRBD1. This clonotype was sampled from a man between 25 and 39 years old with acute COVID-19. The source material was PBMCs or T cells enriched from blood (not recorded which). CDR3 amino acids: CASSLVPGGGEKLFF. CDR3 bases: TGTGCCAGCAGCTTAGTTCCAGGGGGAGGTGAAAAACTGTTTTTT.